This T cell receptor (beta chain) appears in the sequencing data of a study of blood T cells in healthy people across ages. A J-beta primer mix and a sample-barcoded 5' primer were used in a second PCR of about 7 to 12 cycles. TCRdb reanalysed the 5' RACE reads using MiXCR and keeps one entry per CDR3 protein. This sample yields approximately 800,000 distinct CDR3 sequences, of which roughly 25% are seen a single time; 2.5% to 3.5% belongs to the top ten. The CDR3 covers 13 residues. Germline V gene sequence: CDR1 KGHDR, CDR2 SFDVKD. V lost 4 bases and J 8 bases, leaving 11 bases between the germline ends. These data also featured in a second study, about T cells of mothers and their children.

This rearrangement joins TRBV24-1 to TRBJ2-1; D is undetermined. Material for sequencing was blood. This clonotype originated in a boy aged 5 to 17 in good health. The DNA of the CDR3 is TGTGCCACCAGTGACCTTGGCCTAGATGAGCAGTTCTTC. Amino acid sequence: CATSDLGLDEQFF.